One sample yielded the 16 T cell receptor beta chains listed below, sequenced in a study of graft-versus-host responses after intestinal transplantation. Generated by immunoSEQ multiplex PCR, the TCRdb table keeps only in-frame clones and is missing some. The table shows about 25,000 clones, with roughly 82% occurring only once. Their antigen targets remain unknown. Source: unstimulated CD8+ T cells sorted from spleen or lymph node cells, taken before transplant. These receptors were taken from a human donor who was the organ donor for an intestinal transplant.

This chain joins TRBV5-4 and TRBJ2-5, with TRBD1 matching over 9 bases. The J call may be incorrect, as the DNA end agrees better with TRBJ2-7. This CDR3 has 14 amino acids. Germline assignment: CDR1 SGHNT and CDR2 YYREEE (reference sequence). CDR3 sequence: CASSGTGSSYEQYF. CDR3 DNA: TGTGCCAGCAGCGGGACAGGGTCCTCCTACGAGCAGTACTTC.

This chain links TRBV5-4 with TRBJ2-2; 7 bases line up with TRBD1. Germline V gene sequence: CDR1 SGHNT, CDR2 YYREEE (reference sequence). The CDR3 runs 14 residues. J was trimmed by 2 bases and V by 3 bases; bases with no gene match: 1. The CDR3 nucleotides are TGTGCCAGCAGCTACAGGGGAAACACCGGGGAGCTGTTTTTT. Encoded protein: CASSYRGNTGELFF.

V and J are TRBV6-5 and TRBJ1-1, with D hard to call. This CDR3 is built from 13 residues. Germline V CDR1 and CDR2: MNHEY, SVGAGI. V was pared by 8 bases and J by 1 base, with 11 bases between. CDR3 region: CASQLNQNTEAFF. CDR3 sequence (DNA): TGTGCCAGCCAGTTAAACCAGAACACTGAAGCTTTCTTT.

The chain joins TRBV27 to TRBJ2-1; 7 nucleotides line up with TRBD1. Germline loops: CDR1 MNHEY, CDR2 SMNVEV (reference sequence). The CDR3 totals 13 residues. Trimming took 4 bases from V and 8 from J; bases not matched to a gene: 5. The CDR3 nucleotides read TGTGCCAGCAGTTCAGACAGGGCGTATGAGCAGTTCTTC. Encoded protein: CASSSDRAYEQFF.

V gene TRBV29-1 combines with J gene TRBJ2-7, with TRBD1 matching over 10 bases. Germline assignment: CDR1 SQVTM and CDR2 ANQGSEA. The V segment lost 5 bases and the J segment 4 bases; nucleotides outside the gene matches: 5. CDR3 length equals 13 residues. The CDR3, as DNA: TGCAGCGTTACCTCGGGACAGGGGTACGAGCAGTACTTC. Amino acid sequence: CSVTSGQGYEQYF.

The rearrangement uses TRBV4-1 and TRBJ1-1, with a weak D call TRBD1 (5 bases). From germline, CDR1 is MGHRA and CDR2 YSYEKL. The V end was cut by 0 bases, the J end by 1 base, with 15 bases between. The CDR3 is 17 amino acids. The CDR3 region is CASSQDRQGPGNTEAFF. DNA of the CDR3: TGCGCCAGCAGCCAAGACCGGCAGGGCCCCGGGAACACTGAAGCTTTCTTT.

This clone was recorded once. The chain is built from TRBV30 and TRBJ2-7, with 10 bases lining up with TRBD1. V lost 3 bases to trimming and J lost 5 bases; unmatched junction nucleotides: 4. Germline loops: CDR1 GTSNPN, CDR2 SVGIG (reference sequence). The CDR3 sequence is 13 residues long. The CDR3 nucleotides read TGTGCCTGGAGCAGGGACAGGGGCAACGAGCAGTACTTC. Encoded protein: CAWSRDRGNEQYF.

CDR3 sequence: CASNSGSSYNEQFF. CDR3 DNA sequence: TGTGCCAGCAATTCTGGGAGCTCCTACAATGAGCAGTTCTTC. The rearrangement uses TRBV6-5 and TRBJ2-1; tentatively, D is TRBD2 (5 bases). Germline-derived CDR1 and CDR2 are MNHEY and SVGAGI. V lost 7 bases, J lost 0 bases, and 10 bases lay in between. The CDR3 is made up of 14 amino acids.

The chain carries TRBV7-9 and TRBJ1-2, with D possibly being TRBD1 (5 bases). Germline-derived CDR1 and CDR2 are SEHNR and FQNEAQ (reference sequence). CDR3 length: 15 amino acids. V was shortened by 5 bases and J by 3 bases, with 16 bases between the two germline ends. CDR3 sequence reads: CASSPPRAGHYGYTF. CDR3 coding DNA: TGTGCCAGCAGCCCGCCTCGGGCAGGGCACTATGGCTACACCTTC.

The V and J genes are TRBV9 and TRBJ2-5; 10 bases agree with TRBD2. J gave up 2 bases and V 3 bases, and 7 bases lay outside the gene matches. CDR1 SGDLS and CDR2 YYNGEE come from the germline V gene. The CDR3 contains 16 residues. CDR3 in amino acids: CASSGSAGGAQETQYF. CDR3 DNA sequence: TGTGCCAGCAGCGGATCAGCGGGAGGGGCACAAGAGACCCAGTACTTC.

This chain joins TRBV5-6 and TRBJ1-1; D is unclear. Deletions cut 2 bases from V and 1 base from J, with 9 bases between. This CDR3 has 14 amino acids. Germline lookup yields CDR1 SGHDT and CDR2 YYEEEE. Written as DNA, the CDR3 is TGTGCCAGCAGCTTAGCACAGACGAACACTGAAGCTTTCTTT. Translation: CASSLAQTNTEAFF.

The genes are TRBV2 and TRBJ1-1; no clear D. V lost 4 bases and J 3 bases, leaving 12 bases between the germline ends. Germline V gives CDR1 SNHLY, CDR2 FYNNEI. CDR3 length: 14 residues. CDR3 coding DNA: TGTGCCAGCAGTGGTGAAACACGATACACTGAAGCTTTCTTT. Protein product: CASSGETRYTEAFF.

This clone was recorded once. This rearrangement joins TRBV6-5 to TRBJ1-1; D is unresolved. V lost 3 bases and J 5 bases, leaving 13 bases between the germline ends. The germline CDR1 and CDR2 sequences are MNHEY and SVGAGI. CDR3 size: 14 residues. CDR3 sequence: CASSYIPGLTEAFF. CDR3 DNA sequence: TGTGCCAGCAGTTATATTCCCGGATTAACTGAAGCTTTCTTT.

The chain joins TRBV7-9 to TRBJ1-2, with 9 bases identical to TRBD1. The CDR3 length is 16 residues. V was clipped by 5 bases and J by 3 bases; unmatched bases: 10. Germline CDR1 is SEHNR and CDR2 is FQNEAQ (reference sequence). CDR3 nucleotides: TGTGCCAGCAGCACACAGGGGGCTAGGAATGACTATGGCTACACCTTC. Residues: CASSTQGARNDYGYTF.

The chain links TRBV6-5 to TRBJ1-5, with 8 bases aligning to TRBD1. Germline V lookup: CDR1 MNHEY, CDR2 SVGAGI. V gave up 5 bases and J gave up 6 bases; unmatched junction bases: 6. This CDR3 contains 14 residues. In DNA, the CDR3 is TGTGCCAGCAGTACGGACAGGGCGAGTCAGCCCCAGCATTTT. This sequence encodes CASSTDRASQPQHF.

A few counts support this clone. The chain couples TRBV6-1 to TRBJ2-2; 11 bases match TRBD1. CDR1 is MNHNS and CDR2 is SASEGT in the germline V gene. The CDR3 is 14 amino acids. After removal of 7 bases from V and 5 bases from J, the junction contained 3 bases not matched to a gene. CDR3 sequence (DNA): TGTGCCAGCAAAGGGACAGGGGGGACCGGGGAGCTGTTTTTT. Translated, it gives CASKGTGGTGELFF.